These 18 T cell receptor beta chains were all obtained from the same sample, sequenced in a study of shared clonotypes between healthy human individuals. Naive CD8 cells comprised CD45RO-negative, CCR7-positively selected cells, excluding terminally differentiated effector memory CD45RA+ cells. TCRdb keeps only in-frame clones here, not all; method: immunoSEQ multiplex PCR. The sample lists some 2.1 million clones, around 96% occurring once. The sequencing sample was made of naive CD8+ T cells sorted from blood. These TCRs come from a young man in good health.

This chain uses TRBV13 with TRBJ2-7; D possibly corresponds to TRBD1 (6 bases). The CDR3 spans 14 residues. Between the trimmed V and J ends, which lost 6 bases and 3 bases, there was a span of 15 bases. In germline, CDR1 is PRHDT, CDR2 FYEKMQ (reference sequence). The CDR3 sequence: CASSSGVVGYEQYF. The CDR3 DNA reads as TGTGCCAGCAGTTCAGGGGTAGTGGGCTACGAGCAGTACTTC.

Remarks on this clone: The sample has other DNA sequences that encode this CDR3 too. This chain connects TRBV27 to TRBJ2-7; TRBD2 matches at 8 bases. Per the germline V gene, CDR1 is MNHEY and CDR2 is SMNVEV (reference sequence). With 5 bases clipped from V and 2 bases from J, the junction kept 11 bases outside the gene matches. The CDR3 is 16 residues long. The CDR3: CASSPSSGTVTYEQYF. In DNA form, the CDR3 reads TGTGCCAGCAGTCCAAGTAGCGGGACGGTCACCTACGAGCAGTACTTC.

The chain combines TRBV5-6 with TRBJ1-6; D ambiguous. Germline CDR1 is SGHDT and CDR2 is YYEEEE. There are 12 residues in the CDR3. The germline V and J ends were trimmed by 4 bases and 4 bases, with 3 bases remaining between them. The CDR3: CASSQYNSPLHF. In DNA form, the CDR3 reads TGTGCCAGCAGCCAATATAATTCACCCCTCCACTTT.

CDR3 sequence (DNA): TGCAGCGTTGAAAAGCGGGGGGGCCGGTACGAGCAGTACTTC. Its translation: CSVEKRGGRYEQYF. The chain employs TRBV29-1 and TRBJ2-7, with TRBD2 matching over 10 bases. Germline lookup yields CDR1 SQVTM and CDR2 ANQGSEA. The J segment lost 4 bases and the V segment lost 2 bases, leaving 5 bases of the junction unmatched. CDR3 length: 14 amino acids.

V is TRBV29-1 and J is TRBJ2-7, with 7 bases fitting TRBD2. The CDR3 length is 13 residues. Germline trimming cut 7 bases from V and 7 bases from J; bases unmatched to any gene: 13. Germline V gene lookup returns CDR1 SQVTM and CDR2 ANQGSEA. The CDR3: CSASGGGLPEQYF. Written as DNA, the CDR3 is TGCAGCGCCTCCGGTGGGGGACTACCAGAGCAGTACTTC.

The chain is built from TRBV5-6 and TRBJ2-7; the match to TRBD2 covers 12 bases. J lost 2 bases, V lost 2 bases, and 8 bases had no gene match. This CDR3 contains 17 residues. Germline assignment: CDR1 SGHDT and CDR2 YYEEEE. CDR3 sequence (DNA): TGTGCCAGCAGCTTACCACTAGCGGGAGGTCTGGCCTACGAGCAGTACTTC. Encoded protein: CASSLPLAGGLAYEQYF.

The chain joins TRBV11-2 to TRBJ2-1; no definite D call. Trimming removed 4 bases at V and 5 bases at J, with 12 bases between. From germline, CDR1 is SGHAT and CDR2 FQNNGV. The CDR3 is 14 residues long. The CDR3: CASSSLGPNNEQFF. CDR3 nucleotides: TGTGCCAGCAGCTCCCTCGGACCAAACAATGAGCAGTTCTTC.

Notes on this clone: The same CDR3 is also encoded by other DNA sequences in this sample. The genes are TRBV27 and TRBJ2-7; D remains unclear. V was shortened by 3 bases and J by 3 bases, with 9 bases between the two germline ends. Germline assignment: CDR1 MNHEY and CDR2 SMNVEV (reference sequence). The CDR3 length is 13 residues. The CDR3 reads CASSFRASYEQYF. As DNA, the CDR3 is TGTGCCAGCAGTTTTAGGGCTAGCTACGAGCAGTACTTC.

With respect to this clone: This sample also contains other DNA sequences that code for the same CDR3. The J gene is TRBJ2-2, the V gene TRBV7-9; 9 nucleotides agree with TRBD1. CDR3 length: 15 amino acids. The V segment lost 4 bases and the J segment 2 bases; nucleotides outside the gene matches: 2. The germline gives CDR1 SEHNR, CDR2 FQNEAQ (reference sequence). This chain's CDR3 is CASSSGQGNTGELFF. CDR3 bases: TGTGCCAGCAGCTCGGGACAGGGCAACACCGGGGAGCTGTTTTTT.

The chain combines TRBV12-5 with TRBJ1-2; 7 positions agree with TRBD1. The V gene's germline CDR1 is LGHNT and CDR2 FRNRAP. The ends lost 6 bases at V and 1 base at J; junction bases unmatched: 17. There are 18 residues in the CDR3. This chain's CDR3 is CASGRSGTELYLNYGYTF. In nucleotides, the CDR3 is TGTGCTAGTGGCCGAAGTGGGACAGAACTCTACCTTAACTATGGCTACACCTTC.

This clone was found once. The chain joins TRBV7-8 to TRBJ1-2, with D unclear. Germline CDR1 and CDR2: SGHVS and FQNEAQ. The CDR3 totals 12 residues. V gave up 5 bases and J gave up 5 bases, with 9 bases separating them. In DNA form, the CDR3 reads TGTGCCAGCAGCGACCGGGCTTATGGCTACACCTTC. It translates to CASSDRAYGYTF.

The chain uses TRBV19 and TRBJ2-1, with D possibly being TRBD1 (6 bases). This CDR3 contains 14 residues. The V and J ends lost 7 bases and 4 bases respectively, with 14 bases between them. Per germline, CDR1 LNHDA and CDR2 SQIVND (reference sequence). The CDR3 DNA is TGTGCCAGTAACGGCAGGACAGCTTACAATGAGCAGTTCTTC. It codes for CASNGRTAYNEQFF.

As regards this clone: In the same sample, other DNA sequences code for this CDR3. J is TRBJ2-1 and V is TRBV7-9; D not certain. Germline V gene sequence: CDR1 SEHNR, CDR2 FQNEAQ (reference sequence). Trimming removed 4 bases from V and 7 bases from J, with 8 bases in between. The CDR3 consists of 12 residues. CDR3 DNA: TGTGCCAGCAGCTCCAATTGGAATGAGCAGTTCTTC. Amino acid sequence: CASSSNWNEQFF.

The table lists this clone with a count of one. The chain carries TRBV6-5 and TRBJ2-7, with no clear D. The V and J ends lost 2 bases and 0 bases respectively, with 11 bases between them. This CDR3 has 15 amino acids. Germline V gene lookup returns CDR1 MNHEY and CDR2 SVGAGI. The CDR3 protein is CASSYGSDDSYEQYF. The CDR3 nucleotides are TGTGCCAGCAGTTACGGATCGGACGACTCCTACGAGCAGTACTTC.

A single count supports this clone. The chain is built from TRBV11-2 and TRBJ2-7; TRBD2 might be the D (6 bases). This CDR3 comprises 14 residues. V was trimmed by 1 base and J by 5 bases, leaving 12 bases between them. Germline V lookup: CDR1 SGHAT, CDR2 FQNNGV. CDR3 coding DNA: TGTGCCAGCAGCTTAGTCGGGGGAGTAAACGAGCAGTACTTC. It yields the protein CASSLVGGVNEQYF.

V and J are TRBV10-3 and TRBJ2-1; 7 nucleotides line up with TRBD2. V lost 1 base, J lost 0 bases, and 3 bases stayed unmatched. Germline V lookup: CDR1 ENHRY, CDR2 SYGVKD. This CDR3 has 16 residues. CDR3 DNA: TGTGCCATCAGTGAGTTTCTAGCGGACTCCTACAATGAGCAGTTCTTC. Translated: CAISEFLADSYNEQFF.

This sequence joins TRBV27 and TRBJ2-3, with D possibly being TRBD1 (6 bases). Germline lookup yields CDR1 MNHEY and CDR2 SMNVEV (reference sequence). This CDR3 comprises 16 residues. V shed 5 bases and J shed 0 bases, with 15 bases lying between them. The CDR3 reads CASSTPGTFSTDTQYF. The CDR3 DNA is TGTGCCAGCAGTACCCCCGGGACATTTAGCACAGATACGCAGTATTTT.

The chain is built from TRBV7-2 and TRBJ2-7; 13 bases line up with TRBD2. Per germline, CDR1 SGHTA and CDR2 FQGNSA. The length of the CDR3 is 17 residues. V shed 1 base and J 2 bases; nucleotides not matched to a gene: 5. This CDR3 reads CASSLGGLAGVAYEQYF. The DNA for the CDR3 is TGTGCCAGCAGCTTAGGCGGACTAGCGGGAGTGGCCTACGAGCAGTACTTC.